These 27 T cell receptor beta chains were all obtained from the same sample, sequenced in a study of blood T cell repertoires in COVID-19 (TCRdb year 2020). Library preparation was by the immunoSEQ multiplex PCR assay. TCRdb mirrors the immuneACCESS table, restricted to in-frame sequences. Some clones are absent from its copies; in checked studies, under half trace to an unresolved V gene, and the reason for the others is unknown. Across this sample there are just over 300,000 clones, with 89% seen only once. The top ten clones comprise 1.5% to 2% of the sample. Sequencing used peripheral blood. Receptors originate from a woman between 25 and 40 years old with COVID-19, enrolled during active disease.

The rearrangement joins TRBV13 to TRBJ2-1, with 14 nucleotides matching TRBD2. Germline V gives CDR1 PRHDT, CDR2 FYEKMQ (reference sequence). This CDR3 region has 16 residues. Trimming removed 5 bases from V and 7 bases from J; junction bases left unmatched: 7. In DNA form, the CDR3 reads TGTGCCAGCAGCGTGACTAGCGGGGGGGCCCGGAATGAGCAGTTCTTC. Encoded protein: CASSVTSGGARNEQFF.

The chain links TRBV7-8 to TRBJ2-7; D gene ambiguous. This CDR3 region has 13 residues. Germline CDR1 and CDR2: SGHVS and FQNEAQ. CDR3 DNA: TGTGCCAGCAGCTTAGCTGTCTCCTCCGAGCAGTACGTC. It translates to CASSLAVSSEQYV.

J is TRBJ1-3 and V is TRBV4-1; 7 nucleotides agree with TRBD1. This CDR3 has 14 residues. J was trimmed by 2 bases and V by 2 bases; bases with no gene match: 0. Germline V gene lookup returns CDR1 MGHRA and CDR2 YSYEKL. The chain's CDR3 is CASSQTGAGNTIYF. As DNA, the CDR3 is TGCGCCAGCAGCCAAACAGGGGCTGGAAACACCATATATTTT.

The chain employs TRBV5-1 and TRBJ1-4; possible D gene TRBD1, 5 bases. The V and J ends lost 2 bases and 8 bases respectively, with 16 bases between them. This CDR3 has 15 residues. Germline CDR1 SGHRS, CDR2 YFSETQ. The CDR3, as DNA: TGCGCCAGCAGCTTACAGGCCCTGCCCGGGGAAAAACTGTTTTTT. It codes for CASSLQALPGEKLFF.

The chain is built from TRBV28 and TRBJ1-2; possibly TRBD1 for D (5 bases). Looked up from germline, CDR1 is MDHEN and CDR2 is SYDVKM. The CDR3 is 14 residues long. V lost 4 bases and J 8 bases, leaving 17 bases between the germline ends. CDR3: CASSSRGRAGGYTF. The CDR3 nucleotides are TGTGCCAGCAGTTCGCGGGGCAGGGCGGGAGGCTACACCTTC.

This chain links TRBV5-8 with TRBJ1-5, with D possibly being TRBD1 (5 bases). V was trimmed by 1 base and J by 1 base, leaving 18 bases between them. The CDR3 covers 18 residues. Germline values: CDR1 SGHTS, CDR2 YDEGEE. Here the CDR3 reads CASSLRRQGGRSNQPQHF. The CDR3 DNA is TGTGCCAGCAGCTTGCGTCGGCAGGGAGGTCGGAGCAATCAGCCCCAGCATTTT.

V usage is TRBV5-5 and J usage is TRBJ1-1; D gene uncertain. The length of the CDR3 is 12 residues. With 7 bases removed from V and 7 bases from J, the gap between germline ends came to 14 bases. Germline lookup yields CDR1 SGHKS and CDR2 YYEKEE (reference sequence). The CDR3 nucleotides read TGTGCCAGCCATTCCCCCAACGGTGAAGCTTTCTTT. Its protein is CASHSPNGEAFF.

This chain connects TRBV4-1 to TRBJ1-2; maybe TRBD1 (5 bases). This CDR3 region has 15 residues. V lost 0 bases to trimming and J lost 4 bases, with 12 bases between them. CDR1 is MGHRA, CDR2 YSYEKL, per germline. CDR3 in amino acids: CASSQDPGGSYGYTF. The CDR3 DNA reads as TGCGCCAGCAGCCAAGATCCGGGGGGAAGCTATGGCTACACCTTC.

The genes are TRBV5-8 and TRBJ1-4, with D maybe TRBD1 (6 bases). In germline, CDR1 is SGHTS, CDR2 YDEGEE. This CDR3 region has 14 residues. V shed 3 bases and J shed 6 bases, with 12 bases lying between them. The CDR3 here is CASSSDRIYEKLFF. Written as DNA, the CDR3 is TGTGCCAGCAGCTCTGACAGGATATATGAAAAACTGTTTTTT.

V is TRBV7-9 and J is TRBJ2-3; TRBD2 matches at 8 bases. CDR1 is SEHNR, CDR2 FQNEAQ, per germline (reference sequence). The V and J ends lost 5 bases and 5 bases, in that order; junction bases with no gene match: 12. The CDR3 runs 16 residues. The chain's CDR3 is CASSRHGGASRDTQYF. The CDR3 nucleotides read TGTGCCAGCAGCCGACACGGGGGGGCCAGTCGAGATACGCAGTATTTT.

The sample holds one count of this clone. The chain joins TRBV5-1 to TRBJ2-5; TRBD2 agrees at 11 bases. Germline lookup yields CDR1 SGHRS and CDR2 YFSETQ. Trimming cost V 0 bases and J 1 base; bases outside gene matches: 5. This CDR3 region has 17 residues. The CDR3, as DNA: TGCGCCAGCAGCTTGGCCCTAGCGGGGGGCCTCCAAGAGACCCAGTACTTC. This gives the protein CASSLALAGGLQETQYF.

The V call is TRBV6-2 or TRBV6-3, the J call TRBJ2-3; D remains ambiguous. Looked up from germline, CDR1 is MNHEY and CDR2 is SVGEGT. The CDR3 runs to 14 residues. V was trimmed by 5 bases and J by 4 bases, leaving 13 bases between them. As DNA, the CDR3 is TGTGCCAGCAGTCCCCGGGTACGCGCAGATACGCAGTATTTT. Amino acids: CASSPRVRADTQYF.

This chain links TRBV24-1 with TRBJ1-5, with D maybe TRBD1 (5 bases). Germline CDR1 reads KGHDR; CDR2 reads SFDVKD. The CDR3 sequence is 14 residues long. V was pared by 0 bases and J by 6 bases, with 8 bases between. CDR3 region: CATSDLPDSQPQHF. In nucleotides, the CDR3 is TGTGCCACCAGTGATTTGCCTGACAGTCAGCCCCAGCATTTT.

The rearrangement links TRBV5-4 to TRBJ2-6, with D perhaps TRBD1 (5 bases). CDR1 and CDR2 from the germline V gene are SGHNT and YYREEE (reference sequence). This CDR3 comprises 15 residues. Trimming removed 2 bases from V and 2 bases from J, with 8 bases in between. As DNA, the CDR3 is TGTGCCAGCAGCTTAAGGGGCGCTGGGGCCAACGTCCTGACTTTC. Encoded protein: CASSLRGAGANVLTF. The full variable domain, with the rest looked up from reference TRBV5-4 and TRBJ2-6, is ETGVTQSPTHLIKTRGQQVTLRCSSQSGHNTVSWYQQALGQGPQFIFQYYREEENGRGNFPPRFSGLQFPNYSSELNVNALELDDSALYLCASSLRGAGANVLTFGAGSRLTVL.

CDR3 sequence reads: CASQEEFGGYTF. The CDR3 coding sequence is TGTGCCAGCCAGGAGGAGTTCGGAGGCTACACCTTC. The chain joins TRBV12-3 or TRBV12-4 to TRBJ1-2, with no clear D. With 8 bases removed from V and 8 bases from J, the gap between germline ends came to 15 bases. The CDR3 has 12 residues.

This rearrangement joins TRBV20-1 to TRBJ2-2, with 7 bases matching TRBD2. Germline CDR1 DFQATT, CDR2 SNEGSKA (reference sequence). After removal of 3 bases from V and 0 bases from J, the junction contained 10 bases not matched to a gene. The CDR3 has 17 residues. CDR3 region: CSASRTGGIANTGELFF. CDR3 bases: TGCAGTGCTAGTAGGACGGGGGGTATCGCGAACACCGGGGAGCTGTTTTTT.

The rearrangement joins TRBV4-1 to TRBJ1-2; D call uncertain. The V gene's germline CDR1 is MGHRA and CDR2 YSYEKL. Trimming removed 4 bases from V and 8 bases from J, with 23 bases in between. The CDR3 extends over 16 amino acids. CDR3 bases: TGCGCCAGCAGCCTCCGGGTCAACACCCCTAACGACGGCTACACCTTC. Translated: CASSLRVNTPNDGYTF.

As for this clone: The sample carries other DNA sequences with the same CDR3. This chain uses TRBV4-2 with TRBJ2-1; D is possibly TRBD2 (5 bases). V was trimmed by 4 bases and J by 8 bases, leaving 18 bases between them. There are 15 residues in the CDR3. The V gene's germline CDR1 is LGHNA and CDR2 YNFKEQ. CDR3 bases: TGTGCCAGCAGCCCGCTGCTCCGGGGTCGCCATGAGCAGTTCTTC. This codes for CASSPLLRGRHEQFF.

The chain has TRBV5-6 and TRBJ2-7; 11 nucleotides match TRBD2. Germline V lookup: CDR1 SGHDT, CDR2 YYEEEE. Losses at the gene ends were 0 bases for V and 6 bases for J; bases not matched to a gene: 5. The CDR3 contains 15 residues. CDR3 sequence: CASSLVAGTSGEQYF. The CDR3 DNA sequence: TGTGCCAGCAGCTTGGTGGCCGGGACTAGCGGCGAGCAGTACTTC.

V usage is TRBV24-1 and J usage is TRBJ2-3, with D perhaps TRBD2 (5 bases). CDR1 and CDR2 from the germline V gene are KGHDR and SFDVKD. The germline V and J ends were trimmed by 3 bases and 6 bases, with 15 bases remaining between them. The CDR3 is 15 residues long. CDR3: CATSDRSGPADTQYF. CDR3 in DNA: TGTGCCACCAGTGATCGGAGCGGCCCGGCCGATACGCAGTATTTT.

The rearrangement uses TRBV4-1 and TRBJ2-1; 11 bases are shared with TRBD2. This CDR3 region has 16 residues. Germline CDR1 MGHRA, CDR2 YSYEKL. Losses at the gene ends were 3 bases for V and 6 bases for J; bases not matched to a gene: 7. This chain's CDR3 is CASSHHPGLAANEQFF. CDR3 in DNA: TGCGCCAGCAGCCACCATCCGGGACTAGCGGCCAATGAGCAGTTCTTC.

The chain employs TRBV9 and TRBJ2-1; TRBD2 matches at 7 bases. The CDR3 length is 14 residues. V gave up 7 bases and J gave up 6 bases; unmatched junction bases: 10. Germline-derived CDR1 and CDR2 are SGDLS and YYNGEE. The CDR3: CASSRGRSLNEQFF. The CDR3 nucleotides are TGTGCCAGCTCCCGCGGGAGAAGCCTCAATGAGCAGTTCTTC.

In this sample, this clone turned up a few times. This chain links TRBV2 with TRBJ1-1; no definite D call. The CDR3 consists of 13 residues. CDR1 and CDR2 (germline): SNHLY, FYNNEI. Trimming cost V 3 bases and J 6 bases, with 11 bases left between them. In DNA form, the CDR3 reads TGTGCCAGCAGTGAGGGAGGGCTTTCTGAAGCTTTCTTT. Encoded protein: CASSEGGLSEAFF.

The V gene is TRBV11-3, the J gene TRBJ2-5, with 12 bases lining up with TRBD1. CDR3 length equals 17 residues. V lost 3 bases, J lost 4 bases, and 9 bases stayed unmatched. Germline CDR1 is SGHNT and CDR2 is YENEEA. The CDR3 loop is CASSFRGQGAHGETQYF. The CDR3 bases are TGTGCCAGCAGCTTCCGGGGACAGGGGGCGCATGGAGAGACCCAGTACTTC.

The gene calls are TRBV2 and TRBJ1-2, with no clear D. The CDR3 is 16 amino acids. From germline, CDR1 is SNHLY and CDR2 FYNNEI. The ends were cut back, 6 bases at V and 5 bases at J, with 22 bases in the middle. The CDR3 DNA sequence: TGTGCCAGCAGCGTACGGCCGGGGAGTCAAGGGTATGGCTACACCTTC. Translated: CASSVRPGSQGYGYTF.

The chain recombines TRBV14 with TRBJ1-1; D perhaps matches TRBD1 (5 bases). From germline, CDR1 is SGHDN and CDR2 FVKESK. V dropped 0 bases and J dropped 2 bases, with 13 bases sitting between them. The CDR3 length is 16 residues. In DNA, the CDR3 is TGTGCCAGCAGCCAAGACGGGGGAAGGGTAAACACTGAAGCTTTCTTT. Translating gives CASSQDGGRVNTEAFF.

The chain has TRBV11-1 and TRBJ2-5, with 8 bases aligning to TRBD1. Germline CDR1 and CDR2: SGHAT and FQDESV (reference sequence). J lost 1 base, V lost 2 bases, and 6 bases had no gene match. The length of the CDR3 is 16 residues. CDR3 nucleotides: TGTGCCAGCAGCTTATTCACCGGGACAGGCCAAGAGACCCAGTACTTC. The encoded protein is CASSLFTGTGQETQYF.